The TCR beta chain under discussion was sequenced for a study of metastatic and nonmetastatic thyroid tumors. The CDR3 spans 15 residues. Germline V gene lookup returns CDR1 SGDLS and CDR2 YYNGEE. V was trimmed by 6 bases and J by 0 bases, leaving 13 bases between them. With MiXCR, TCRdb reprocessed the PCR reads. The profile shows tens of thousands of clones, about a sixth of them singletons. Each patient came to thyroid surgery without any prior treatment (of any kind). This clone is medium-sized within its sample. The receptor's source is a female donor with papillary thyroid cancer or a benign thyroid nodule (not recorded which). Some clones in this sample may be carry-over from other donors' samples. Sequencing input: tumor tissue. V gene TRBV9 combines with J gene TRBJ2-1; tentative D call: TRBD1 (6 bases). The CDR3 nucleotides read TGTGCCAGCACTCCCGGGACAATCTCCTACAATGAGCAGTTCTTC. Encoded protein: CASTPGTISYNEQFF.